Below are 8 T cell receptor beta chains sequenced from a single sample in a study of long-term antiretroviral therapy in people with HIV. Sequencing used immunoSEQ v3.0 at survey level. The data were produced by immunoSEQ multiplex PCR, yet TCRdb's version contains in-frame clones alone and is incomplete. The table shows about 48,000 clones, with around 80% occurring only once. Sequenced material: unsorted PBMCs, taken 0.8 years after starting antiretroviral therapy. The receptors were sampled from a woman aged 18-30 years with HIV.

This chain joins TRBV28 and TRBJ2-2, with TRBD2 matching 9 bases. The CDR3 runs to 17 residues. Germline CDR1 MDHEN, CDR2 SYDVKM. The junction had 14 bases not matched to a gene; V was cut back by 7 bases and J by 5 bases. The CDR3 protein is CASTPGGRALKTGELFF. In DNA, the CDR3 is TGTGCCAGCACCCCCGGCGGGAGGGCCCTTAAAACCGGGGAGCTGTTTTTT.

J is TRBJ1-2 and V is TRBV29-1, with D maybe TRBD1 (5 bases). From germline, CDR1 is SQVTM and CDR2 ANQGSEA. The CDR3 totals 15 residues. V shed 2 bases and J shed 5 bases, with 18 bases lying between them. This chain's CDR3 is CSVEKQDAVLYGYTF. The CDR3 nucleotides read TGCAGCGTTGAAAAACAGGATGCAGTCCTATATGGCTACACCTTC.

This chain uses TRBV28 with TRBJ2-3, with D possibly being TRBD1 (6 bases). The CDR3 runs 18 residues. Germline CDR1 reads MDHEN; CDR2 reads SYDVKM. Trimming left V 4 bases short and J 2 bases short, with 22 bases between. The CDR3 nucleotides are TGTGCCAGCAGTTCGCGAGTTACAGGGAAGTTGGTCACAGATACGCAGTATTTT. It encodes CASSSRVTGKLVTDTQYF.

This chain connects TRBV11-3 to TRBJ2-2; D might be TRBD2 (6 bases). Germline-derived CDR1 and CDR2 are SGHNT and YENEEA. The V and J ends lost 2 bases and 5 bases respectively, with 15 bases between them. CDR3 size: 16 residues. CDR3 nucleotides: TGTGCCAGCAGCTTATTCGGGAGAAGTAAAACCGGGGAGCTGTTTTTT. It translates to CASSLFGRSKTGELFF.

The rearrangement uses TRBV4-1 and TRBJ2-1, with a tentative D call TRBD2 (6 bases). The V and J ends lost 3 bases and 8 bases respectively, with 11 bases between them. CDR3 length equals 13 residues. CDR1 is MGHRA and CDR2 is YSYEKL in the germline V gene. The CDR3 sequence: CASSQEGRYEQFF. The DNA of the CDR3 is TGCGCCAGCAGCCAGGAGGGCCGATATGAGCAGTTCTTC.

The chain recombines TRBV28 with TRBJ2-6; no firm D call. The ends were cut back, 3 bases at V and 0 bases at J, with 6 bases in the middle. Germline V gives CDR1 MDHEN, CDR2 SYDVKM. This CDR3 spans 15 amino acids. CDR3 residues: CASSLFVSGANVLTF. The CDR3 region has the DNA TGTGCCAGCAGTTTGTTTGTCTCTGGGGCCAACGTCCTGACTTTC. The full variable domain, rest sourced from reference TRBV28 and TRBJ2-6, is DVKVTQSSRYLVKRTGEKVFLECVQDMDHENMFWYRQDPGLGLRLIYFSYDVKMKEKGDIPEGYSVSREKKERFSLILESASTNQTSMYLCASSLFVSGANVLTFGAGSRLTVL.

The V call is TRBV18, the J call TRBJ2-2, with 7 positions matching TRBD1. Germline V lookup: CDR1 KGHSH, CDR2 LQKENI. V shed 4 bases and J 3 bases; nucleotides not matched to a gene: 2. This CDR3 has 14 amino acids. CDR3 sequence: CASSQGADTGELFF. CDR3 in DNA: TGTGCCAGCTCACAGGGGGCGGACACCGGGGAGCTGTTTTTT.

This clone was detected once. The chain recombines TRBV6-6 with TRBJ2-4; tentative D call: TRBD2 (6 bases). CDR3 length equals 12 residues. V was cut by 7 bases and J by 8 bases, with 12 bases left in between. The germline V gene encodes CDR1 MNHNY and CDR2 SVGAGI (reference sequence). The CDR3, as DNA: TGTGCCAGCAACCATTGGGGGGACATTCAGTACTTC. This codes for CASNHWGDIQYF.